Each of the 30 T cell receptor beta chains below was sequenced from the same sample in a study of T cell repertoires in cytomegalovirus infection. TCRdb redid the calling of the reads with MiXCR, one entry per CDR3 protein. The sample lists hundreds of thousands of distinct CDR3 sequences; approximately 30% were seen once. Their antigens remain unidentified. The input for sequencing was cultured CD8+ T cells from PBMCs, taken from culture after CMV antigen stimulation. Source of these receptors: a human donor in good health (CMV status not recorded). Some clones in this sample may be carry-over from other donors' samples.

This clonotype was seen a few times. The chain links TRBV4-1 to TRBJ2-4; D is possibly TRBD2 (7 bases). CDR1 is MGHRA and CDR2 is YSYEKL in the germline V gene. The CDR3 consists of 15 residues. V lost 0 bases to trimming and J lost 8 bases, with 14 bases between them. CDR3 nucleotides: TGCGCCAGCAGCCAAGAATGGGGGGGCTGGGACATTCAGTACTTC. Translated: CASSQEWGGWDIQYF.

This chain links TRBV10-3 with TRBJ2-7; no reliable D call. The CDR3 contains 11 residues. Germline V gives CDR1 ENHRY, CDR2 SYGVKD. The CDR3 reads CAIGETYEQYV. The CDR3 bases are TGTGCCATCGGTGAAACCTACGAGCAGTACGTC.

This clonotype was detected many times. The chain employs TRBV7-2 and TRBJ2-3; no definite D call. Per the germline V gene, CDR1 is SGHTA and CDR2 is FQGNSA. Trimming took 2 bases from V and 0 from J, leaving 9 bases between them. The CDR3 extends over 15 amino acids. CDR3 residues: CASSLTGWSTDTQYF. CDR3 sequence (DNA): TGTGCCAGCAGCTTAACTGGCTGGAGCACAGATACGCAGTATTTT. The entire variable domain, with the rest obtained from reference TRBV7-2 and TRBJ2-3, is as follows: GAGVSQSPSNKVTEKGKDVELRCDPISGHTALYWYRQSLGQGLEFLIYFQGNSAPDKSGLPSDRFSAERTGGSVSTLTIQRTQQEDSAVYLCASSLTGWSTDTQYFGPGTRLTVL.

The V and J genes are TRBV6-2 or TRBV6-3 and TRBJ1-1; D is undetermined. Trimming left V 2 bases short and J 2 bases short, with 27 bases between. The CDR3 extends over 20 amino acids. Germline V gene lookup returns CDR1 MNHEY and CDR2 SVGEGT. The CDR3 spells CASSYPIPQTITWGNTEAFF. As DNA, the CDR3 is TGTGCCAGCAGTTACCCCATCCCACAGACGATCACCTGGGGAAACACTGAAGCTTTCTTT.

In its sample, this clonotype was seen a few times. This chain links TRBV7-2 with TRBJ1-4; D remains unclear. With 2 bases removed from V and 3 bases from J, the gap between germline ends came to 10 bases. Germline V gene sequence: CDR1 SGHTA, CDR2 FQGNSA. CDR3 length: 15 residues. The CDR3 DNA is TGTGCCAGCAGCTTAAGCACAGCCCCTAATGAAAAACTGTTTTTT. The encoded protein is CASSLSTAPNEKLFF. Using reference TRBV7-2 and TRBJ1-4 for the parts outside the CDR3, the full variable domain is GAGVSQSPSNKVTEKGKDVELRCDPISGHTALYWYRQSLGQGLEFLIYFQGNSAPDKSGLPSDRFSAERTGGSVSTLTIQRTQQEDSAVYLCASSLSTAPNEKLFFGSGTQLSVL.

The chain combines TRBV12-3 or TRBV12-4 with TRBJ2-3; 9 nucleotides match TRBD2. The CDR3 consists of 15 residues. The junction had 4 bases not matched to a gene; V was cut back by 1 base and J by 5 bases. In nucleotides, the CDR3 is TGTGCCAGCAGTTTAGGTCTAGCGGGGCAAGATACGCAGTATTTT. This codes for CASSLGLAGQDTQYF.

Remarks on this clonotype: Just one base apart from a much larger clone, this may be a read error. The chain joins TRBV4-2 to TRBJ2-2; 8 bases match TRBD2. Germline V gives CDR1 LGHNA, CDR2 YNFKEQ. The CDR3 totals 15 residues. CDR3 sequence (DNA): TGTGCCAGCGGCCAAGATCGGGGGGGGTCCGGGGAGCTGTTTTTT. Its protein is CASGQDRGGSGELFF.

This clonotype was recorded a few times. V gene TRBV27 combines with J gene TRBJ1-2, with a weak D call TRBD1 (6 bases). The germline gives CDR1 MNHEY, CDR2 SMNVEV (reference sequence). CDR3 length equals 14 residues. Trimming pared 3 bases from V and 4 bases from J, leaving 12 bases between. CDR3 in DNA: TGTGCCAGCAGTTTCGGTCAGGGGCTCTATGGCTACACCTTC. Its translation is CASSFGQGLYGYTF.

This clonotype was seen a single time. The genes are TRBV3-1 and TRBJ1-1; 8 nucleotides line up with TRBD1. Germline CDR1 reads LGHDT; CDR2 reads YNNKEL (reference sequence). This CDR3 region has 16 residues. Germline trimming cut 1 base from V and 3 bases from J; bases unmatched to any gene: 7. The CDR3 nucleotides are TGTGCCAGCAGCCAAGGTGGACAGGGATTTTACACTGAAGCTTTCTTT. This gives the protein CASSQGGQGFYTEAFF.

This chain links TRBV2 with TRBJ2-3, with 8 positions matching TRBD1. Germline CDR1 SNHLY, CDR2 FYNNEI. J lost 3 bases, V lost 7 bases, and 12 bases had no gene match. There are 16 residues in the CDR3. The CDR3 region is CASIEGRGRVTDTQYF. Here the CDR3 DNA reads TGTGCCAGCATCGAGGGCAGGGGGCGAGTTACAGATACGCAGTATTTT.

Only one count was recorded for this clonotype. V is TRBV10-2 and J is TRBJ1-5; TRBD1 is a possible D gene (6 bases). Germline V lookup: CDR1 WSHSY, CDR2 SAAADI. CDR3 length: 15 residues. V was trimmed by 2 bases and J by 11 bases, leaving 19 bases between them. The CDR3 protein is CASSEEITGRQSQHF. The CDR3 nucleotides read TGCGCCAGCAGTGAGGAGATTACAGGGAGGCAGTCCCAGCATTTT.

The chain has TRBV13 and TRBJ1-5; D not resolved. The V gene lost 5 bases and the J gene lost 2 bases, with 13 bases spanning the gap. The CDR3 consists of 15 residues. Germline values: CDR1 PRHDT, CDR2 FYEKMQ (reference sequence). DNA of the CDR3: TGTGCCAGCAGCGAAGGTTACGGTGGCAATCAGCCCCAGCATTTT. It is translated as CASSEGYGGNQPQHF.

This chain connects TRBV6-6 to TRBJ2-3, with D unresolved. V lost 6 bases, J lost 3 bases, and 16 bases lay in between. The CDR3 consists of 15 residues. Germline CDR1 reads MNHNY; CDR2 reads SVGAGI (reference sequence). CDR3: CASSSDWVVTDTQYF. The CDR3, as DNA: TGTGCCAGCAGCTCTGATTGGGTTGTAACAGATACGCAGTATTTT.

This clonotype was recorded a few times. V and J are TRBV27 and TRBJ2-1; TRBD2 agrees at 15 bases. This CDR3 has 18 residues. V gave up 4 bases and J gave up 4 bases; unmatched junction bases: 8. Germline assignment: CDR1 MNHEY and CDR2 SMNVEV (reference sequence). The CDR3 loop is CASSWTSGGASPYNEQFF. The CDR3 DNA reads as TGTGCCAGCAGTTGGACTAGCGGGGGGGCCTCACCATACAATGAGCAGTTCTTC.

The chain joins TRBV5-1 to TRBJ2-2; TRBD1 might be the D (6 bases). V was pared by 6 bases and J by 4 bases, with 13 bases between. The CDR3 totals 14 residues. Germline V gives CDR1 SGHRS, CDR2 YFSETQ. This CDR3 reads CASTPTRGTGELFF. The CDR3 DNA reads TGCGCCAGCACCCCGACCAGGGGCACCGGGGAGCTGTTTTTT.

This clonotype has ten or more counts. This rearrangement joins TRBV12-3 or TRBV12-4 to TRBJ1-2; D may be TRBD1 (5 bases). This CDR3 has 13 amino acids. The V gene lost 6 bases and the J gene lost 8 bases, with 16 bases spanning the gap. The CDR3 sequence is CASSEANAGGYTF. CDR3 DNA: TGTGCCAGCAGCGAGGCCAACGCAGGGGGCTACACCTTC.

This clonotype was observed once. The CDR3 region has the DNA TGCGCCAGCAGCCTTTGGGGGACTAGCGGCCAGACCCAGTACTTC. Its translation is CASSLWGTSGQTQYF. This sequence joins TRBV4-3 and TRBJ2-5, with 11 positions matching TRBD2. The CDR3 runs 15 residues. J lost 6 bases, V lost 4 bases, and 7 bases had no gene match. Looked up from germline, CDR1 is LGHNA and CDR2 is YSLEER.

The rearrangement uses TRBV20-1 and TRBJ1-1; 8 bases fit TRBD1. The V and J ends lost 2 bases and 6 bases, in that order; junction bases with no gene match: 17. The CDR3 is 17 residues long. Germline CDR1 reads DFQATT; CDR2 reads SNEGSKA (reference sequence). The CDR3 DNA is TGCAGTGCTAGAATTCTTATACCGGACAGGGTATACGCTGAAGCTTTCTTT. Translation gives CSARILIPDRVYAEAFF.

This clonotype appeared a few times. The genes are TRBV7-9 and TRBJ1-1; a possible D gene is TRBD1 (5 bases). CDR3 length: 13 amino acids. Germline CDR1 reads SEHNR; CDR2 reads FQNEAQ (reference sequence). V was shortened by 3 bases and J by 5 bases, with 10 bases between the two germline ends. The CDR3 here is CASSFRDPTEAFF. CDR3 nucleotide sequence: TGTGCCAGCAGCTTCAGGGATCCAACTGAAGCTTTCTTT. The whole variable domain, remainder taken from reference TRBV7-9 and TRBJ1-1, is DTGVSQNPRHKITKRGQNVTFRCDPISEHNRLYWYRQTLGQGPEFLTYFQNEAQLEKSRLLSDRFSAERPKGSFSTLEIQRTEQGDSAMYLCASSFRDPTEAFFGQGTRLTVV.

There are many counts of this clonotype. The chain is built from TRBV7-2 and TRBJ1-6; TRBD1 agrees at 11 bases. Germline-derived CDR1 and CDR2 are SGHTA and FQGNSA. The CDR3 has 15 residues. Unmatched junction bases numbered 2, after V lost 3 bases and J lost 7 bases. Written as DNA, the CDR3 is TGTGCCAGCAGCTTGGGACAGGGGGTGAATTCACCCCTCCACTTT. It specifies CASSLGQGVNSPLHF.

J is TRBJ2-1 and V is TRBV28; D not certain. The germline gives CDR1 MDHEN, CDR2 SYDVKM. The CDR3 totals 13 residues. Trimming took off 3 bases at V and 9 bases at J, with 12 bases between the two ends. The CDR3 DNA is TGTGCCAGCAGTTTTCCGACGTGGACTGAGCAGTTCTTC. This gives the protein CASSFPTWTEQFF.

The chain joins TRBV3-1 to TRBJ2-7; tentatively, D is TRBD1 (6 bases). V was clipped by 6 bases and J by 8 bases, with 23 bases between them. CDR1 and CDR2 from the germline V gene are LGHDT and YNNKEL (reference sequence). The length of the CDR3 is 15 residues. CDR3 nucleotides: TGTGCCAGCAGTCACATAGGACAGCTCTTACGGCAGCAGTACTTC. This encodes CASSHIGQLLRQQYF.

This rearrangement joins TRBV5-6 to TRBJ2-1, with D uncertain. V was cut by 0 bases and J by 1 base, with 8 bases left in between. The germline CDR1 and CDR2 sequences are SGHDT and YYEEEE. The CDR3 runs 15 residues. CDR3 DNA sequence: TGTGCCAGCAGCTTGGCCAGGTTGTCCTACAATGAGCAGTTCTTC. It yields the protein CASSLARLSYNEQFF.

This clonotype came up a few times. The chain couples TRBV12-3 or TRBV12-4 to TRBJ1-2; a possible D gene is TRBD1 (6 bases). V shed 8 bases and J shed 0 bases, with 13 bases lying between them. The CDR3 loop spans 14 amino acids. The CDR3 loop reads CASGSGEANYGYTF. CDR3 coding DNA: TGTGCCAGCGGTTCAGGGGAAGCTAACTATGGCTACACCTTC.

Ten or more counts support this clonotype. The V and J genes are TRBV7-9 and TRBJ1-1; D is ambiguous. The CDR3 runs to 14 residues. V was clipped by 0 bases and J by 1 base, with 6 bases between them. CDR1 and CDR2 from the germline V gene are SEHNR and FQNEAQ (reference sequence). The CDR3 nucleotides are TGTGCCAGCAGCTTAGCTCGGACGAACACTGAAGCTTTCTTT. Amino acid sequence: CASSLARTNTEAFF.

This clonotype has a handful of counts. J is TRBJ1-4 and V is TRBV7-9; 9 nucleotides align to TRBD1. V shed 5 bases and J 5 bases; nucleotides not matched to a gene: 3. CDR3 length equals 14 residues. Germline V gene lookup returns CDR1 SEHNR and CDR2 FQNEAQ (reference sequence). The CDR3 reads CASSRGQGNEKLFF. In nucleotides, the CDR3 is TGTGCCAGCAGCCGCGGACAGGGGAATGAAAAACTGTTTTTT. Full variable domain (missing parts from reference TRBV7-9 and TRBJ1-4): DTGVSQNPRHKITKRGQNVTFRCDPISEHNRLYWYRQTLGQGPEFLTYFQNEAQLEKSRLLSDRFSAERPKGSFSTLEIQRTEQGDSAMYLCASSRGQGNEKLFFGSGTQLSVL.

J is TRBJ2-7 and V is TRBV13; D perhaps matches TRBD1 (6 bases). Germline CDR1 reads PRHDT; CDR2 reads FYEKMQ (reference sequence). Trimming removed 5 bases at V and 3 bases at J, with 17 bases between. The CDR3 totals 15 residues. CDR3 amino acids: CASSTRSKTGYEQYF. CDR3 in DNA: TGTGCCAGCAGCACACGGTCCAAGACAGGCTACGAGCAGTACTTC. Full variable domain (remainder filled in from reference TRBV13 and TRBJ2-7): AAGVIQSPRHLIKEKRETATLKCYPIPRHDTVYWYQQGPGQDPQFLISFYEKMQSDKGSIPDRFSAQQFSDYHSELNMSSLELGDSALYFCASSTRSKTGYEQYFGPGTRLTVT.

There are a few counts of this clonotype. V is TRBV6-5 and J is TRBJ2-2; tentative D call: TRBD1 (5 bases). Deletions cut 0 bases from V and 3 bases from J, with 14 bases between. The germline V gene has CDR1 MNHEY and CDR2 SVGAGI. CDR3 length equals 17 residues. The CDR3 loop reads CASSYSIQGSDTGELFF. The CDR3 DNA reads as TGTGCCAGCAGTTACTCGATCCAGGGAAGCGACACCGGGGAGCTGTTTTTT.

The chain recombines TRBV11-2 with TRBJ2-1, with D tentatively TRBD1 (5 bases). Trimming took off 0 bases at V and 4 bases at J, with 10 bases between the two ends. CDR3 length equals 15 residues. Germline CDR1 and CDR2: SGHAT and FQNNGV. Here the CDR3 reads CASSLDLRQYNEQFF. The CDR3 coding sequence is TGTGCCAGCAGCTTAGATCTCCGACAGTACAATGAGCAGTTCTTC.

The gene calls are TRBV10-3 and TRBJ2-2; tentative D call: TRBD2 (6 bases). Germline loops: CDR1 ENHRY, CDR2 SYGVKD. Deletions cut 4 bases from V and 2 bases from J, with 17 bases between. CDR3 length: 17 amino acids. This CDR3 reads CAISGSVGGTNTGELFF. DNA of the CDR3: TGTGCCATCAGTGGTTCTGTTGGGGGGACCAACACCGGGGAGCTGTTTTTT.